This T cell receptor beta chain was identified in a study of cytomegalovirus exposure and HLA in healthy donors. Per germline, CDR1 SEHNR and CDR2 FQNEAQ (reference sequence). The CDR3 consists of 11 residues. Unmatched junction bases numbered 2, after V lost 7 bases and J lost 8 bases. Study conclusions and caveats: In vitro work confirmed that a few CMV-associated chains recognize CMV antigens. Presence/absence comparisons presumed near-even sequencing depth among donors.

A note on this clone: Its antigen is unidentified.

The PCR had 60 Vbeta and 13 Jbeta primers. This table comes from immunoSEQ multiplex PCR, and its TCRdb copy is limited to in-frame clones, with some not included. The data contain 200,000 to 250,000 clones, over 65% of them singletons. The clonotype originates from a man aged 40-49 years in good health and CMV-seronegative. The sequencing sample was made of PBMCs. The chain couples TRBV7-9 to TRBJ1-1, with 9 bases matching TRBD1. The CDR3: CASTGQGEAFF. The CDR3 DNA follows: TGTGCCAGCACCGGACAGGGGGAAGCTTTCTTT.